This T cell receptor (beta chain) was retrieved from a study of T cells after yellow fever vaccination. It was through 5'RACE template switching that TCR cDNA was made, with a universal primer site and UMIs added. TCRdb re-called the 5' RACE reads with MiXCR, one entry per CDR3 protein. The table shows approximately 130,000 distinct CDR3 sequences, with roughly 15% occurring only once. Germline lookup yields CDR1 MGHRA and CDR2 YSYEKL. This CDR3 spans 15 amino acids. V was cut by 0 bases and J by 4 bases, with 9 bases left in between. The clonotype was recovered from a young man who received the YFV17D yellow fever vaccine. The sample here was CD8+ T cells sorted from PBMCs, taken 5 days after the yellow fever booster vaccination. The chain joins TRBV4-1 to TRBJ1-4; D ambiguous. The CDR3 loop is CASSQEMSFNEKLFF. CDR3 bases: TGCGCCAGCAGCCAAGAAATGTCCTTTAATGAAAAACTGTTTTTT.